The 21 T cell receptor beta chains reported below all come from one sample, sequenced in a study of blood T cell repertoires in COVID-19. Assay: immunoSEQ multiplex PCR; the TCRdb copy retains only in-frame clones and omits some. Of approximately 85,000 clones in the sample, approximately 92% were seen once. Sample: peripheral blood. These receptors came from a woman aged 55-70 years with active COVID-19.

The J gene is TRBJ2-7, the V gene TRBV3-1 (or the pseudogene TRBV3-2); D ambiguous. Germline lookup yields CDR1 LGHDT and CDR2 YNNKEL (reference sequence). V dropped 2 bases and J dropped 4 bases, with 9 bases sitting between them. This CDR3 has 13 residues. The CDR3 region is CASSQISRYEQYF. The DNA for the CDR3 is TGTGCCAGCAGCCAAATTAGCAGATACGAGCAGTACTTC.

The chain combines TRBV20-1 with TRBJ2-5; TRBD2 matches at 11 bases. The junction had 7 bases not matched to a gene; V was cut back by 3 bases and J by 1 base. The V gene's germline CDR1 is DFQATT and CDR2 SNEGSKA (reference sequence). The CDR3 sequence is 16 residues long. Here the CDR3 reads CSASTLAGGTQETQYF. The CDR3 DNA is TGCAGTGCTAGTACCCTAGCGGGGGGCACCCAAGAGACCCAGTACTTC.

This clone occurred once. The sample has other DNA sequences that encode this CDR3 too. The CDR3 sequence: CSARSGTEQYF. In DNA form, the CDR3 reads TGCAGTGCTAGAAGCGGGACAGAGCAGTACTTC. The chain has TRBV20-1 and TRBJ2-7, with D possibly matching TRBD2 (7 bases). The V gene's germline CDR1 is DFQATT and CDR2 SNEGSKA (reference sequence). The length of the CDR3 is 11 residues. Trimming removed 2 bases at V and 7 bases at J, with 9 bases between.

The CDR3, as DNA: TGTGCCAGCAGTTTCACCAGGGGGACTCTCTATGGCTACACCTTC. Protein: CASSFTRGTLYGYTF. The V call is TRBV28, the J call TRBJ1-2, with 7 bases fitting TRBD1. The CDR3 loop spans 15 amino acids. Germline V gives CDR1 MDHEN, CDR2 SYDVKM. The junction had 8 bases not matched to a gene; V was cut back by 3 bases and J by 4 bases.

The rearrangement uses TRBV12-5 and TRBJ2-1, with 13 bases aligning to TRBD2. Germline V gene data show CDR1 as LGHNT and CDR2 as FRNRAP. This CDR3 region has 16 residues. With V trimmed by 6 bases and J by 10 bases, 12 bases remained unmatched. CDR3 sequence (DNA): TGTGCTAGTGGCACCGGGACTAGCGGGAATCTTGGGGAGCAGTTCTTC. This gives the protein CASGTGTSGNLGEQFF.

The V call is TRBV10-2, the J call TRBJ2-3; perhaps TRBD1 as D (5 bases). Germline CDR1 reads WSHSY; CDR2 reads SAAADI. V dropped 7 bases and J dropped 2 bases, with 7 bases sitting between them. The CDR3 loop spans 12 amino acids. For the CDR3, the DNA is TGCGCCAGCATTGGGGCCACAGATACGCAGTATTTT. Translating gives CASIGATDTQYF.

This rearrangement joins TRBV7-2 to TRBJ1-2, with D possibly being TRBD1 (6 bases). The CDR3 contains 13 residues. Germline values: CDR1 SGHTA, CDR2 FQGNSA. V was clipped by 5 bases and J by 8 bases, with 15 bases between them. The CDR3 nucleotides are TGTGCCAGCAGCACCGTGGGGGGGCGGGGCTACACCTTC. Its translation: CASSTVGGRGYTF. The full variable domain, in which reference TRBV7-2 and TRBJ1-2 provide the parts outside the CDR3, is GAGVSQSPSNKVTEKGKDVELRCDPISGHTALYWYRQSLGQGLEFLIYFQGNSAPDKSGLPSDRFSAERTGGSVSTLTIQRTQQEDSAVYLCASSTVGGRGYTFGSGTRLTVV.

A word on this clone: Other DNA variants within this sample encode the same CDR3. The chain combines TRBV3-1 (or the pseudogene TRBV3-2) with TRBJ1-2; D possibly corresponds to TRBD1 (5 bases). This CDR3 has 13 amino acids. Germline CDR1 is LGHDT and CDR2 is YNNKEL (reference sequence). V was shortened by 2 bases and J by 2 bases, with 6 bases between the two germline ends. This chain's CDR3 is CASSQQGNYGYTF. In DNA, the CDR3 is TGTGCCAGCAGCCAACAGGGAAACTATGGCTACACCTTC.

The chain has TRBV6-5 and TRBJ2-7; 10 nucleotides agree with TRBD1. After removal of 4 bases from V and 6 bases from J, the junction contained 3 bases not matched to a gene. CDR3 size: 13 residues. The V gene's germline CDR1 is MNHEY and CDR2 SVGAGI. The CDR3 region is CASSSGQGGEQYF. The CDR3, as DNA: TGTGCCAGCAGTTCAGGACAGGGGGGCGAGCAGTACTTC.

The chain has TRBV5-1 and TRBJ2-6; D possibly corresponds to TRBD2 (5 bases). The germline CDR1 and CDR2 sequences are SGHRS and YFSETQ. This CDR3 has 14 residues. The V end was cut by 5 bases, the J end by 1 base, with 7 bases between. Written as DNA, the CDR3 is TGCGCCAGCAGTGAGCGGTCTGGGGCCAACGTCCTGACTTTC. Translated, it gives CASSERSGANVLTF.

This chain connects TRBV11-2 to TRBJ2-2, with D uncertain. This CDR3 comprises 14 residues. V lost 3 bases and J 2 bases, leaving 7 bases between the germline ends. The germline CDR1 and CDR2 sequences are SGHAT and FQNNGV. CDR3 region: CASSFSTNTGELFF. The CDR3 bases are TGTGCCAGCAGCTTTTCGACAAACACCGGGGAGCTGTTTTTT. The full variable domain, its missing parts supplied by reference TRBV11-2 and TRBJ2-2, is EAGVAQSPRYKIIEKRQSVAFWCNPISGHATLYWYQQILGQGPKLLIQFQNNGVVDDSQLPKDRFSAERLKGVDSTLKIQPAKLEDSAVYLCASSFSTNTGELFFGEGSRLTVL.

The chain couples TRBV18 to TRBJ1-3; D perhaps matches TRBD1 (6 bases). The germline gives CDR1 KGHSH, CDR2 LQKENI. This CDR3 has 16 residues. Trimming stripped 4 bases from V and 0 bases from J, with 13 bases between. The CDR3 bases are TGTGCCAGCTCACGGGAACAGGGACACTCTGGAAACACCATATATTTT. As protein: CASSREQGHSGNTIYF.

CDR3 in DNA: TGCAGCGGCCGGAGCCCGGGGACAGGGGTGGGTGAAGCTTTCTTT. Translated: CSGRSPGTGVGEAFF. The chain links TRBV29-1 to TRBJ1-1, with 10 positions matching TRBD1. With 7 bases clipped from V and 7 bases from J, the junction kept 15 bases outside the gene matches. CDR1 and CDR2 from the germline V gene are SQVTM and ANQGSEA. The CDR3 loop spans 15 amino acids.

In DNA, the CDR3 is TGTGCCAGCAGTGGGACTAGCGGGGGAACCCCTGGGAATGAGCAGTTCTTC. This gives the protein CASSGTSGGTPGNEQFF. The genes are TRBV6-2 or TRBV6-3 and TRBJ2-1, with 14 bases matching TRBD2. This CDR3 spans 17 amino acids. Germline loops: CDR1 MNHEY, CDR2 SVGEGT. Unmatched junction bases numbered 10, after V lost 5 bases and J lost 7 bases.

This clone appeared once. V is TRBV5-4 and J is TRBJ2-7; perhaps TRBD2 as D (7 bases). Trimming took 2 bases from V and 5 from J, leaving 17 bases between them. The CDR3 is 15 residues long. In germline, CDR1 is SGHNT, CDR2 YYREEE (reference sequence). This chain's CDR3 is CASSFGGQRGDEQYF. The CDR3 DNA reads as TGTGCCAGCAGCTTCGGAGGACAGCGGGGCGACGAGCAGTACTTC. Looking up the rest from reference TRBV5-4 and TRBJ2-7 gives the full variable domain: ETGVTQSPTHLIKTRGQQVTLRCSSQSGHNTVSWYQQALGQGPQFIFQYYREEENGRGNFPPRFSGLQFPNYSSELNVNALELDDSALYLCASSFGGQRGDEQYFGPGTRLTVT.

The rearrangement uses TRBV7-2 and TRBJ2-3, with TRBD2 identical over 12 bases. The CDR3 runs to 16 residues. V trimming: 5 bases; J trimming: 5 bases; junction bases outside the gene matches: 8. The germline V gene has CDR1 SGHTA and CDR2 FQGNSA. The CDR3 sequence is CASSLLTSGSGDTQYF. The CDR3 DNA is TGTGCCAGCAGCCTCCTGACTAGCGGGAGTGGAGATACGCAGTATTTT.

This rearrangement joins TRBV5-8 to TRBJ2-7; D might be TRBD2 (5 bases). The CDR3 extends over 13 amino acids. CDR1 and CDR2 from the germline V gene are SGHTS and YDEGEE. V gave up 4 bases and J gave up 0 bases, with 8 bases separating them. The CDR3 DNA sequence: TGTGCCAGCAGCCGACGGGGCTCCTACGAGCAGTACTTC. Its protein product is CASSRRGSYEQYF.

This chain joins TRBV6-6 and TRBJ1-6; D is unclear. Germline V CDR1 and CDR2: MNHNY, SVGAGI (reference sequence). This CDR3 comprises 14 residues. Trimming took 7 bases from V and 10 from J, leaving 17 bases between them. The CDR3 region is CASTETLLRSPLHF. The CDR3, as DNA: TGTGCCAGCACCGAGACTCTTTTGAGGTCACCCCTCCACTTT.

The chain couples TRBV9 to TRBJ2-3, with unresolved D. Germline V gene data show CDR1 as SGDLS and CDR2 as YYNGEE. This CDR3 comprises 13 residues. V was pared by 4 bases and J by 4 bases, with 10 bases between. CDR3 protein: CASSFRIADTQYF. DNA for the CDR3: TGTGCCAGCAGCTTCCGTATCGCAGATACGCAGTATTTT.

The chain recombines TRBV6-5 with TRBJ2-1, with TRBD1 matching 10 bases. Germline V lookup: CDR1 MNHEY, CDR2 SVGAGI. CDR3 size: 15 residues. The junction had 3 bases not matched to a gene; V was cut back by 5 bases and J by 2 bases. This CDR3 is CASSQGQGTYNEQFF. The CDR3 DNA sequence: TGTGCCAGCAGTCAGGGACAGGGGACCTACAATGAGCAGTTCTTC.

The rearrangement joins TRBV5-6 to TRBJ1-1, with D maybe TRBD1 (6 bases). CDR1 is SGHDT, CDR2 YYEEEE, per germline. This CDR3 region has 19 residues. V lost 2 bases and J 0 bases, leaving 23 bases between the germline ends. The CDR3 loop is CASSFRPGHPAAMNTEAFF. The CDR3 DNA is TGTGCCAGCAGCTTTCGCCCGGGACACCCAGCCGCTATGAACACTGAAGCTTTCTTT.